This T cell receptor (beta chain) was found in a study of T cell responses to AZD1222 COVID-19 vaccine. In germline, CDR1 is SGHNT, CDR2 YYREEE (reference sequence). The ends were cut back, 0 bases at V and 6 bases at J, with 13 bases in the middle. This CDR3 is 14 amino acids long. Here immunoSEQ multiplex PCR was the method, and the copy in TCRdb shows in-frame clones only, minus some. The sample yields tens of thousands of clones, roughly 88% seen once. Study-wide results and limits: The sample set comprised mostly white British donors with more females, and clonal diversity was possibly underestimated. Vaccination with two AZD1222 doses was followed by a rise in Spike-specific TCR breadth and depth. Baseline serology detected seropositivity in only six or seven AZD1222 recipients. Per reports, nearly half of all spike-specific TCRs target regions that are unmutated in variants.

Details on this clone: The antigen remains undetermined.

This sequence originates from an adult in good health. The sample in question was peripheral blood, obtained on day 0 of AZD1222 vaccination. V gene TRBV5-4 combines with J gene TRBJ2-7; D may be TRBD2 (6 bases). The CDR3 spells CASSLESGGTEQYF. CDR3 sequence (DNA): TGTGCCAGCAGCTTGGAGTCAGGCGGGACCGAGCAGTACTTC.